This T cell receptor (beta chain) was retrieved from a study of blood T cell repertoires in COVID-19. Study information: The study drew acute and convalescent COVID-19 samples from the United States, Italy and Spain.

Produced via immunoSEQ multiplex PCR; TCRdb's table is partial and in-frame only. This sample has about 260,000 clones, with over 80% found just once. Enrolment of Seattle patients took place during active infection, and they were followed longitudinally. V was clipped by 6 bases and J by 0 bases; unmatched bases: 3. The germline gives CDR1 MDHEN, CDR2 SYDVKM. This CDR3 is 14 amino acids long. The sequence was collected from a woman in her 70s with COVID-19, enrolled during active disease. The material sequenced was peripheral blood. The chain carries TRBV28 and TRBJ1-1; TRBD1 aligns across 8 bases. The CDR3 region has the DNA TGTGCCAGCAGACCGGGACAGGTGAACACTGAAGCTTTCTTT. Its protein is CASRPGQVNTEAFF.